A selection of T cell receptor beta chains follows, all from one sample in a study of shared clonotypes between healthy human individuals. This table comes from immunoSEQ multiplex PCR, and its TCRdb copy is limited to in-frame clones, with some not included. The profile shows hundreds of thousands of clones, 96% of them singletons. Sequencing input: naive CD8+ T cells sorted from blood. Receptors originate from a man between 25 and 39 years old in good health. CDR3s include the opening cysteine and the closing phenylalanine or tryptophan.

>TRBV14
CASSRSYNEQFF
>TRBV11-2
CASSFGQGYTDTQYF
>TRBV2
CASSEGPTGYEQYF
>TRBV6-1
CASSEAFKVLGVHEQYF
>TRBV5-1
CASSLNLNYGYTF
>TRBV19
CASSRGRLEAFF
>TRBV10-3
CAITGGLANYGYTF
>TRBV7-7
CASSPEISRYNEQFF
>TRBV4-1
CASSQAQMNTEAFF
>TRBV18
CASSPLRSVEQFF
>TRBV29-1
CSVGSSTYGYTF
>TRBV29-1
CSGRGWEKETQYF
>TRBV4-3
CASSQVKTNYGYTF
>TRBV28
CASSLWVTTEAFF
>TRBV6-1
CASSPTSGDTYEQYF
>TRBV10-3
CAISGEAWVRYGYTF
>TRBV9
CASSVGTSPTEQYF
>TRBV28
CASSPRLYTEAFF
>TRBV7-2
CASSPSLGRNTEAFF
>TRBV6-6
CASSYTVEGGSEQYF